This T cell receptor beta chain was sequenced during a study of blood T cell repertoires in COVID-19. Across the whole study: Collection of acute and convalescent COVID-19 samples took place in the United States, Italy and Spain. PBMCs, B-cell-depleted T cells, or T cells provided the cDNA or gDNA that made up the material.

Germline loops: CDR1 SGHRS, CDR2 YFSETQ. CDR3 length equals 16 residues. V shed 4 bases, J shed 7 bases, and the junction held 11 bases outside the gene matches. Seattle enrolled patients during active infection and tracked them longitudinally. How the authors handled the data: Nucleated cell counts were estimated from reference gene primer amplification. TCRdb's copy holds only in-frame clones and misses some; the assay was immunoSEQ multiplex PCR. V, J and clone size are those of that table, while D and trimming were read from the DNA. The sample holds around 70,000 clones, approximately 80% seen once.

The V gene is TRBV5-1, the J gene TRBJ1-4, with 9 bases aligning to TRBD1. This TCR was recovered from a man in his forties or fifties with COVID-19, enrolled during active disease. Sequencing was done on a sample of peripheral blood. CDR3 sequence (DNA): TGCGCCAGCAGCAGGACGCTACAGGGGGCGGGTGAAAAACTGTTTTTT. Its translation: CASSRTLQGAGEKLFF.